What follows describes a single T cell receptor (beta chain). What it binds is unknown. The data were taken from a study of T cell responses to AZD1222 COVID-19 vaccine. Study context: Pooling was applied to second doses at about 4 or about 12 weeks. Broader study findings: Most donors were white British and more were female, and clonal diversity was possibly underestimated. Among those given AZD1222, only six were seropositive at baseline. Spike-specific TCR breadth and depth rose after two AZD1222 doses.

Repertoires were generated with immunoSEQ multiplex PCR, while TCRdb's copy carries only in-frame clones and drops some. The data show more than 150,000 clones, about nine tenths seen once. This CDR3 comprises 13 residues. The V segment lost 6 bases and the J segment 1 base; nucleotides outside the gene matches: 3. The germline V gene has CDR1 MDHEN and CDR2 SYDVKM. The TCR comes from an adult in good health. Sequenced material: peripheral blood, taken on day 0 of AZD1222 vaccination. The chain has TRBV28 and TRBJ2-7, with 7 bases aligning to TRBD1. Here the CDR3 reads CASSKGQSYEQYF. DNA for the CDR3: TGTGCCAGCAGCAAGGGACAGTCCTACGAGCAGTACTTC.